What follows is one TCR beta chain and its context. Its antigen is currently unknown. The data derive from a study of cytomegalovirus exposure and HLA in healthy donors. Findings of the study overall: Highly shared variants forming one cluster were likely a sequencing artifact.

J was trimmed by 6 bases and V by 6 bases; bases with no gene match: 4. This CDR3 is 14 amino acids long. Germline CDR1 and CDR2: SQVTM and ANQGSEA. Both 60 Vbeta primers and 13 Jbeta primers went into the PCR. TCRdb's copy holds only in-frame clones and misses some; the assay was immunoSEQ multiplex PCR. The data contain approximately 210,000 clones, about four fifths of them singletons. Sequencing was carried out using PBMCs. The rearrangement joins TRBV29-1 to TRBJ2-2; 13 bases map to TRBD2. The TCR originated in a woman aged 50 to 60 in good health and CMV-seropositive. The CDR3 coding sequence is TGCAGCGTCCGGGGACTAGCGGGGCCCGGGGAGCTGTTTTTT. This translates into CSVRGLAGPGELFF.